Each of the 2 T cell receptor beta chains below was sequenced from the same sample in a study of monozygotic twins with inflammatory bowel disease. Following a re-call of the 5' RACE reads, TCRdb has one entry per CDR3 protein and lacks DNA. The sample yields roughly 320,000 distinct CDR3 sequences, of which the top ten take up 5.6%. The source material was blood. Receptor source: a human donor with ulcerative colitis or Crohn's disease, or a healthy co-twin of an affected twin (not recorded which).

The chain has TRBV29-1 and TRBJ1-5; TCRdb proposes TRBD1, but this gene call is untestable without DNA. The CDR3 totals 13 residues. Per the germline V gene, CDR1 is SQVTM and CDR2 is ANQGSEA. This chain's CDR3 is CSVPGTENQPQHF.

V is TRBV30 and J is TRBJ1-2; TCRdb calls TRBD1, which cannot be checked without DNA. The CDR3 sequence is 14 residues long. Germline CDR1 and CDR2: GTSNPN and SVGIG (reference sequence). The CDR3 sequence is CAWSGDRGTYGYTF.